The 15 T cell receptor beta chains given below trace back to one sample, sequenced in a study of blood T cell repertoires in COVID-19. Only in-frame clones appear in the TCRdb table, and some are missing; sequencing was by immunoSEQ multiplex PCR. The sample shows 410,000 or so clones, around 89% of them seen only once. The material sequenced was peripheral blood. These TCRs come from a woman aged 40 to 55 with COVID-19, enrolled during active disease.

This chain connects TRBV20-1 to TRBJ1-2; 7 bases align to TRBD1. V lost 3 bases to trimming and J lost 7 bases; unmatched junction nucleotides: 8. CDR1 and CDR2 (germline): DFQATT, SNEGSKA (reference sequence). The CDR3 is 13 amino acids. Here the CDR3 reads CSASWAGGAGYTF. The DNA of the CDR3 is TGCAGTGCTAGTTGGGCAGGGGGTGCTGGCTACACCTTC.

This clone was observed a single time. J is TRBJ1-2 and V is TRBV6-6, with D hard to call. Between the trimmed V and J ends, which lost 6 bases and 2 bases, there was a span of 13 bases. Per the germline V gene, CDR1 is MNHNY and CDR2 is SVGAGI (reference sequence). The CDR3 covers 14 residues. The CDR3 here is CASSSPGLNYGYTF. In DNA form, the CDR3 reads TGTGCCAGCAGCTCCCCTGGACTAAACTATGGCTACACCTTC.

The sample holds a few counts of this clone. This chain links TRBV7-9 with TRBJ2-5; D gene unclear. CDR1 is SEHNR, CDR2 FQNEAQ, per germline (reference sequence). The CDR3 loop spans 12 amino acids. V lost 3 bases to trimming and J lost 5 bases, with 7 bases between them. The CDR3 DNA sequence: TGTGCCAGCAGCTTTATCCAGGAGACCCAGTACTTC. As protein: CASSFIQETQYF.

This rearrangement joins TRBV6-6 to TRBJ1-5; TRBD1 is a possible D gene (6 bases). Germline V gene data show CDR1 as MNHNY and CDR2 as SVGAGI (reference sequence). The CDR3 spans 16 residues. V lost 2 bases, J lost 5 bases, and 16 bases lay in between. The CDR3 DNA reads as TGTGCCAGCAGTTACATATACAGGGAACCTGATCAGCCCCAGCATTTT. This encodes CASSYIYREPDQPQHF.

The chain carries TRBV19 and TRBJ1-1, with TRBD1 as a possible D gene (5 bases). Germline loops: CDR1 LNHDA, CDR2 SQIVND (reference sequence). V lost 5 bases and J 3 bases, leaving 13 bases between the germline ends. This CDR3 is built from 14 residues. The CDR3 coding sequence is TGTGCCAGTAGTGCCCAGGGTCCTCACACTGAAGCTTTCTTT. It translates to CASSAQGPHTEAFF.

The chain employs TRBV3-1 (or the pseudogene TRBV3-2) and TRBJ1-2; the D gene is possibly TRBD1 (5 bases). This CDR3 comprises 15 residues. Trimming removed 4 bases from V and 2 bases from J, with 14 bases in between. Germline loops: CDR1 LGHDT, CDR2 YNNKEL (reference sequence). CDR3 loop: CASSLRGETNYGYTF. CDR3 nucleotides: TGTGCCAGCAGCCTTCGGGGGGAAACCAACTATGGCTACACCTTC.

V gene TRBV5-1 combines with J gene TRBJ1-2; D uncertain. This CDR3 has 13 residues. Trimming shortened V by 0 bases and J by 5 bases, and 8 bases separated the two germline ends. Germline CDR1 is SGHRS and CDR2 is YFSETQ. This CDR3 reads CASSLVTDYGYTF. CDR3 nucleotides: TGCGCCAGCAGCTTGGTAACAGATTATGGCTACACCTTC.

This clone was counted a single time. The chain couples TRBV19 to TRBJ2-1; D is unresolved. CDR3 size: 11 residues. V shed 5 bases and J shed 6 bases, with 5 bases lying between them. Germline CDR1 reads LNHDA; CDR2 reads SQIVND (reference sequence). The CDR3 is CASSFLNEQFF. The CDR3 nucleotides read TGTGCCAGTAGTTTCCTCAATGAGCAGTTCTTC.

The CDR3 loop is CASSSPTGGGTDTQYF. Here the CDR3 DNA reads TGTGCCAGCAGTTCCCCTACAGGGGGCGGCACAGATACGCAGTATTTT. V is TRBV28 and J is TRBJ2-3; TRBD1 aligns across 9 bases. This CDR3 is built from 16 residues. CDR1 MDHEN and CDR2 SYDVKM come from the germline V gene. V shed 4 bases, J shed 1 base, and the junction held 6 bases outside the gene matches.

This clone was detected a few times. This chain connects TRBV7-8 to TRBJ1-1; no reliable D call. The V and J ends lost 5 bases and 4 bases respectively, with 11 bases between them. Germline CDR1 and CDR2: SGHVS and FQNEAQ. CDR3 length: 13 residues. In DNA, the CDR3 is TGTGCCAGCAGCCCCCATCCGGGCACTGAAGCTTTCTTT. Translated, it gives CASSPHPGTEAFF.

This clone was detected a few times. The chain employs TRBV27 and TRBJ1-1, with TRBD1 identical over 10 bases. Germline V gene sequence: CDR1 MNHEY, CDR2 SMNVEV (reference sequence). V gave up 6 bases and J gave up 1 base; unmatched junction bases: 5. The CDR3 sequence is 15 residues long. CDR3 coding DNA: TGTGCCAGCAGCCAAGACAGGGGGCGGAACACTGAAGCTTTCTTT. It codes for CASSQDRGRNTEAFF.

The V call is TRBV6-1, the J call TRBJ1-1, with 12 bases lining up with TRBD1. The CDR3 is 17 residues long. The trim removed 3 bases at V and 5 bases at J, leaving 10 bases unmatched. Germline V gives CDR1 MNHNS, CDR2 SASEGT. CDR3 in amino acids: CASSDRDRGRGFTEAFF. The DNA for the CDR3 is TGTGCCAGCAGTGACCGGGACAGGGGGCGCGGTTTTACTGAAGCTTTCTTT.

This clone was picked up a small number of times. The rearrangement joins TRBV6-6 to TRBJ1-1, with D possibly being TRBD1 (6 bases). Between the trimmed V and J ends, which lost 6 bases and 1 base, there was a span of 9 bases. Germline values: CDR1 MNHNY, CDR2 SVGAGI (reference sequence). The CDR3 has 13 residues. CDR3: CASSQTGNTEAFF. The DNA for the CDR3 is TGTGCCAGCAGCCAGACAGGGAACACTGAAGCTTTCTTT.

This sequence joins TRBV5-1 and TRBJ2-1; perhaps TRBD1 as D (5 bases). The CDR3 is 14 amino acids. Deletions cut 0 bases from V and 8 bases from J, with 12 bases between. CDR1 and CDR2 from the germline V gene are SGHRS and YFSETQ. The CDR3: CASSLVAGKDEQFF. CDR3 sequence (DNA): TGCGCCAGCAGCTTGGTTGCAGGGAAGGATGAGCAGTTCTTC.

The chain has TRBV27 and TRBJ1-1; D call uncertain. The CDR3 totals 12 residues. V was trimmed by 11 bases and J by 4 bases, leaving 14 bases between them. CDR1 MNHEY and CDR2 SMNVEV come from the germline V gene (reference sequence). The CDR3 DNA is TGTGCCTCGTTCGGGGTTCGCACTGAAGCTTTCTTT. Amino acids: CASFGVRTEAFF.